The present T cell receptor (beta chain) was sequenced within a study of OX40 agonist ivuxolimab in advanced cancers. Study conclusions and caveats: The antigen specificity of the peripheral T cells (those that were expanded) was not determined. Clonal expansion was seen in CD4+ and CD8+ blood T cells by week 6 at 0.1 to 3.0 mg/kg. Compared with CD4+, CD8+ T cells on average had more expanded clones.

This clone was observed once. The antigen remains undetermined. CDR1 and CDR2 from the germline V gene are SGHNT and YENEEA. This CDR3 contains 14 residues. V lost 5 bases and J lost 0, with 11 bases in between. Sequencing was performed with immunoSEQ multiplex PCR; in TCRdb, only in-frame clones are kept and a portion is missing. The sample shows fewer than 200,000 clones, 90% to 95% of them seen only once. The sequences come from CD4+ or CD8+ T cells sorted from blood, collected in a trial of the OX40 agonist ivuxolimab. The chain is built from TRBV11-3 and TRBJ2-7; no reliable D call. The source is an adult with an advanced solid tumor such as melanoma, head and neck, liver or kidney cancer. The CDR3 coding sequence is TGTGCCAGCAGCCCCCCGGGCCGCTCCTACGAGCAGTACTTC. This translates into CASSPPGRSYEQYF. Complete variable domain (other parts from reference TRBV11-3 and TRBJ2-7): EAGVVQSPRYKIIEKKQPVAFWCNPISGHNTLYWYLQNLGQGPELLIRYENEEAVDDSQLPKDRFSAERLKGVDSTLKIQPAELGDSAVYLCASSPPGRSYEQYFGPGTRLTVT.